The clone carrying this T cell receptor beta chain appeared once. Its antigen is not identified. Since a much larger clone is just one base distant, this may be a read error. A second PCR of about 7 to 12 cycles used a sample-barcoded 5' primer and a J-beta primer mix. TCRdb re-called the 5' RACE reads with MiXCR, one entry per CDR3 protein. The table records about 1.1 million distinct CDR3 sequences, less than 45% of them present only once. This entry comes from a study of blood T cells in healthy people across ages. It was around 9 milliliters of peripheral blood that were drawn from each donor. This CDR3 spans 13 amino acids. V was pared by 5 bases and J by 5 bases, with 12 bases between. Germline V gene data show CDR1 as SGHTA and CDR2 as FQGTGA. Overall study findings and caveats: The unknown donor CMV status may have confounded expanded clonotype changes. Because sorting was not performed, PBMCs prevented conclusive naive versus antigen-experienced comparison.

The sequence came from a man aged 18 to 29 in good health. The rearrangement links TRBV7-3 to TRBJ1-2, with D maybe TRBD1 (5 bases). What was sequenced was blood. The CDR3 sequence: CASSRQSFYGYTF. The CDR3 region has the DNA TGTGCCAGCAGCAGACAGTCATTTTATGGCTACACCTTC.